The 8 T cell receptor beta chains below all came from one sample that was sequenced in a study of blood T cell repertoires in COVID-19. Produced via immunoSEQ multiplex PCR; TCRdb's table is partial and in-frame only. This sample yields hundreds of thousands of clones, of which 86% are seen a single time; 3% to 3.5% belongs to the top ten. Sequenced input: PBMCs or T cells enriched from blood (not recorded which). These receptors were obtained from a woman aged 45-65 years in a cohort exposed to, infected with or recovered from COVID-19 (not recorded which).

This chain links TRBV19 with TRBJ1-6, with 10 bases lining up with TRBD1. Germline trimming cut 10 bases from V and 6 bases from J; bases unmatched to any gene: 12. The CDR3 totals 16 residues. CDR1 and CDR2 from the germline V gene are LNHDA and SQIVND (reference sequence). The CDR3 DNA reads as TGTGCCACCACCGCACGGGACAGGGGCATTAATTCACCCCTCCACTTT. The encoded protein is CATTARDRGINSPLHF.

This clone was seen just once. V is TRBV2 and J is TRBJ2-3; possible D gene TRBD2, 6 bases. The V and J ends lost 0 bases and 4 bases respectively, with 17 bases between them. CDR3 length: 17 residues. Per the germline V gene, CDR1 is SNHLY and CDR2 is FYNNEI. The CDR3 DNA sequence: TGTGCCAGCAGTGAAGCGCTAACAAGGTGGGGGGCAGATACGCAGTATTTT. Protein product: CASSEALTRWGADTQYF.

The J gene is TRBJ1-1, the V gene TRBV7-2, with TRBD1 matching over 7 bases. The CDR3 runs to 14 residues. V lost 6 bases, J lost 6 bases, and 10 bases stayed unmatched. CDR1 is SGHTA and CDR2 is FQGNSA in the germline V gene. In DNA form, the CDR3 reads TGTGCCAGCAGACGGGACACGACAGGGCCTGAAGCTTTCTTT. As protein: CASRRDTTGPEAFF.

CDR3 amino acids: CASSPGASQPQHF. The CDR3 DNA reads as TGTGCCAGCAGCCCAGGGGCTTCGCAGCCCCAGCATTTT. The chain uses TRBV7-2 and TRBJ1-5, with a tentative D call TRBD1 (6 bases). CDR1 and CDR2 from the germline V gene are SGHTA and FQGNSA. Trimming removed 5 bases at V and 7 bases at J, with 12 bases between. The CDR3 runs to 13 residues. The whole variable domain, filled in from reference TRBV7-2 and TRBJ1-5, reads GAGVSQSPSNKVTEKGKDVELRCDPISGHTALYWYRQSLGQGLEFLIYFQGNSAPDKSGLPSDRFSAERTGGSVSTLTIQRTQQEDSAVYLCASSPGASQPQHFGDGTRLSIL.

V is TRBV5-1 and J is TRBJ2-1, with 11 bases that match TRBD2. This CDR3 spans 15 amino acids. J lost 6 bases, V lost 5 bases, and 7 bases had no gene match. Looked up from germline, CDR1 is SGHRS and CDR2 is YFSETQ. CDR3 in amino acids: CASRDSGGAVNEQFF. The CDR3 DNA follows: TGCGCCAGCAGGGATAGCGGGGGGGCGGTCAATGAGCAGTTCTTC.

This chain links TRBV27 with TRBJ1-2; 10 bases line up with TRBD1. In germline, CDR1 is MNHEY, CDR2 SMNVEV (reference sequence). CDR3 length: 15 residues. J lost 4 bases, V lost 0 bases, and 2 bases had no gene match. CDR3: CASSLSDRGLYGYTF. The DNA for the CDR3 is TGTGCCAGCAGTTTATCCGACAGGGGGCTCTATGGCTACACCTTC.

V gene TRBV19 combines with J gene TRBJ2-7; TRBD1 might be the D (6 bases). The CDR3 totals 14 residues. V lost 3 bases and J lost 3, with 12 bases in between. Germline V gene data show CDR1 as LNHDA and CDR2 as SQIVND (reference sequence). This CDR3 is CASSIGGLLYEQYF. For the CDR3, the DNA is TGTGCCAGTAGTATTGGGGGCCTACTCTACGAGCAGTACTTC.

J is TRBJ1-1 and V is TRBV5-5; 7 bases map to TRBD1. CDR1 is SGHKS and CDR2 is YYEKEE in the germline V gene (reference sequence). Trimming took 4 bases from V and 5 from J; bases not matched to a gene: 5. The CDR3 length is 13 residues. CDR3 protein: CASSVTGTTEAFF. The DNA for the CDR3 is TGTGCCAGCAGCGTGACAGGGACGACTGAAGCTTTCTTT.